One sample yielded the 22 T cell receptor beta chains listed below, sequenced in a study of T cell responses to AZD1222 COVID-19 vaccine. The repertoire was sequenced with immunoSEQ multiplex PCR; TCRdb's copy has only in-frame clones and lacks some. The data show 85,000 to 130,000 clones, roughly 90% seen once. Source: peripheral blood, taken on day 0 of AZD1222 vaccination. The receptor source for this set is an adult in good health.

The V gene is TRBV19, the J gene TRBJ1-2; D possibly corresponds to TRBD1 (5 bases). The CDR3 is 13 amino acids. Trimming took 6 bases from V and 5 from J, leaving 13 bases between them. CDR1 and CDR2 from the germline V gene are LNHDA and SQIVND (reference sequence). The CDR3 reads CASRTQEEYGYTF. Written as DNA, the CDR3 is TGTGCCAGTAGGACACAGGAAGAATATGGCTACACCTTC.

The chain recombines TRBV3-1 (or the pseudogene TRBV3-2) with TRBJ1-2, with no clear D. This CDR3 spans 12 amino acids. Trimming removed 4 bases at V and 7 bases at J, with 10 bases between. Per the germline V gene, CDR1 is LGHDT and CDR2 is YNNKEL (reference sequence). CDR3 coding DNA: TGTGCCAGCAGCCGGGCGGAAGGTGGCTACACCTTC. This encodes CASSRAEGGYTF.

This clone showed up just a few times. The chain recombines TRBV5-4 with TRBJ2-7, with D tentatively TRBD1 (6 bases). The CDR3 is made up of 14 amino acids. The V gene's germline CDR1 is SGHNT and CDR2 YYREEE (reference sequence). With 3 bases removed from V and 10 bases from J, the gap between germline ends came to 20 bases. CDR3 protein: CASSSDLQGREQYF. CDR3 coding DNA: TGTGCCAGCAGCTCGGATCTACAGGGAAGGGAACAGTACTTC.

The rearrangement links TRBV3-1 (or the pseudogene TRBV3-2) to TRBJ1-6, with D uncertain. Germline V gene data show CDR1 as LGHDT and CDR2 as YNNKEL (reference sequence). The CDR3 contains 14 residues. Trimming shortened V by 1 base and J by 5 bases, and 6 bases separated the two germline ends. The CDR3 region is CASSQGVNNSPLHF. The CDR3 DNA reads TGTGCCAGCAGCCAAGGTGTTAATAATTCACCCCTCCACTTT.

V gene TRBV19 combines with J gene TRBJ1-2; a possible D gene is TRBD1 (5 bases). Trimming removed 3 bases at V and 2 bases at J, with 10 bases between. Germline CDR1 is LNHDA and CDR2 is SQIVND (reference sequence). This CDR3 has 14 amino acids. This chain's CDR3 is CASSMGDRNYGYTF. The DNA for the CDR3 is TGTGCCAGTAGTATGGGGGATCGAAACTATGGCTACACCTTC.

V is TRBV6-2 or TRBV6-3 and J is TRBJ1-2, with 8 bases identical to TRBD1. In germline, CDR1 is MNHEY, CDR2 SVGEGT. This CDR3 region has 16 residues. The trim removed 6 bases at V and 3 bases at J, leaving 12 bases unmatched. The CDR3, as DNA: TGTGCCAGCAGCAGATGGCCAGGGGGCGCGGACTATGGCTACACCTTC. Residues: CASSRWPGGADYGYTF.

This chain joins TRBV7-9 and TRBJ2-5; D is unclear. CDR1 is SEHNR, CDR2 FQNEAQ, per germline (reference sequence). Between the trimmed V and J ends, which lost 4 bases and 1 base, there was a span of 10 bases. The CDR3 runs to 14 residues. CDR3 loop: CASSSASRQETQYF. The DNA of the CDR3 is TGTGCCAGCAGCTCCGCCTCTCGCCAAGAGACCCAGTACTTC.

The chain employs TRBV27 and TRBJ1-1; D remains ambiguous. Germline V gene data show CDR1 as MNHEY and CDR2 as SMNVEV (reference sequence). The CDR3 runs to 15 residues. Trimming removed 3 bases from V and 6 bases from J, with 17 bases in between. The CDR3 spells CASSFFGLRVAEAFF. The CDR3, as DNA: TGTGCCAGCAGTTTTTTCGGGTTAAGGGTCGCTGAAGCTTTCTTT.

This chain connects TRBV28 to TRBJ1-4; D uncertain. V was trimmed by 4 bases and J by 3 bases, leaving 3 bases between them. The germline V gene has CDR1 MDHEN and CDR2 SYDVKM. The CDR3 consists of 12 residues. In DNA, the CDR3 is TGTGCCAGCAGTTCCCCTAATGAAAAACTGTTTTTT. Its translation: CASSSPNEKLFF.

The genes are TRBV28 and TRBJ2-7; no clear D gene. V dropped 7 bases and J dropped 0 bases, with 7 bases sitting between them. From germline, CDR1 is MDHEN and CDR2 SYDVKM. CDR3 length: 12 amino acids. Here the CDR3 reads CASTTPSYEQYF. CDR3 in DNA: TGTGCCAGCACCACGCCCTCCTACGAGCAGTACTTC.

Regarding this clone: The sample holds other DNA sequences that translate to the same CDR3. The chain has TRBV7-9 and TRBJ2-5; weak D call: TRBD1 (6 bases). Trimming left V 1 base short and J 4 bases short, with 10 bases between. CDR1 SEHNR and CDR2 FQNEAQ come from the germline V gene (reference sequence). There are 14 residues in the CDR3. The CDR3 region is CASSLVWGRETQYF. The CDR3 DNA follows: TGTGCCAGCAGCTTAGTGTGGGGGCGAGAGACCCAGTACTTC. Filled out from reference TRBV7-9 and TRBJ2-5, the complete variable domain reads DTGVSQNPRHKITKRGQNVTFRCDPISEHNRLYWYRQTLGQGPEFLTYFQNEAQLEKSRLLSDRFSAERPKGSFSTLEIQRTEQGDSAMYLCASSLVWGRETQYFGPGTRLLVL.

The chain has TRBV10-3 and TRBJ1-5, with TRBD1 identical over 10 bases. CDR1 is ENHRY and CDR2 is SYGVKD in the germline V gene. V shed 3 bases, J shed 6 bases, and the junction held 8 bases outside the gene matches. The CDR3 loop spans 16 amino acids. The CDR3 here is CAISDFDRGPIQPQHF. In nucleotides, the CDR3 is TGTGCCATCAGTGACTTCGACAGGGGGCCGATTCAGCCCCAGCATTTT.

The V call is TRBV10-2, the J call TRBJ2-7; D is unclear. Germline V gene sequence: CDR1 WSHSY, CDR2 SAAADI. This CDR3 region has 11 residues. Trimming took 8 bases from V and 0 from J, leaving 5 bases between them. CDR3 sequence reads: CASRHSYEQYF. As DNA, the CDR3 is TGCGCCAGCCGCCACTCCTACGAGCAGTACTTC.

The genes are TRBV5-5 and TRBJ1-1; 9 nucleotides align to TRBD1. The CDR3 is 15 amino acids. Trimming took 4 bases from V and 1 from J; bases not matched to a gene: 5. Germline V gene data show CDR1 as SGHKS and CDR2 as YYEKEE (reference sequence). DNA for the CDR3: TGTGCCAGCAGCCCAGGACAGGGGACGAACACTGAAGCTTTCTTT. Its protein product is CASSPGQGTNTEAFF.

The V and J genes are TRBV7-8 and TRBJ1-4; unclear D gene. Trimming took 1 base from V and 3 from J, leaving 15 bases between them. Germline-derived CDR1 and CDR2 are SGHVS and FQNEAQ. The CDR3 length is 17 residues. The CDR3 region has the DNA TGTGCCAGCAGCTTAGGAGGACGGGCCGGGGCTAATGAAAAACTGTTTTTT. This sequence encodes CASSLGGRAGANEKLFF. The complete variable domain, with remaining parts taken from reference TRBV7-8 and TRBJ1-4, reads GAGVSQSPRYKVAKRGQDVALRCDPISGHVSLFWYQQALGQGPEFLTYFQNEAQLDKSGLPSDRFFAERPEGSVSTLKIQRTQQEDSAVYLCASSLGGRAGANEKLFFGSGTQLSVL.

The V gene is TRBV15, the J gene TRBJ2-3, with 12 nucleotides matching TRBD2. The germline CDR1 and CDR2 sequences are LNHNV and YYDKDF (reference sequence). J lost 3 bases, V lost 1 base, and 2 bases had no gene match. The CDR3 consists of 16 residues. The CDR3 sequence: CATSRGGLAGTDTQYF. The CDR3 DNA follows: TGTGCCACCAGCAGAGGCGGACTAGCGGGAACAGATACGCAGTATTTT.

In its sample, this clone was seen a few times. The chain employs TRBV7-3 and TRBJ2-5; D unresolved. The CDR3 runs to 15 residues. V dropped 4 bases and J dropped 4 bases, with 16 bases sitting between them. The germline V gene encodes CDR1 SGHTA and CDR2 FQGTGA. CDR3 nucleotide sequence: TGTGCCAGCAGCTCTATGCCACCTCCGGGAGAGACCCAGTACTTC. Translated, it gives CASSSMPPPGETQYF.

The CDR3: CASSRGGQSHGEQFF. The CDR3 coding sequence is TGTGCCAGCAGCCGGGGCGGCCAAAGCCACGGTGAGCAGTTCTTC. The J gene is TRBJ2-1, the V gene TRBV11-3; perhaps D is TRBD1 or TRBD2 (5 bases each). The V and J ends lost 5 bases and 9 bases respectively, with 20 bases between them. Germline V lookup: CDR1 SGHNT, CDR2 YENEEA. The CDR3 is 15 amino acids.

This clone was observed a handful of times. J is TRBJ1-1 and V is TRBV18, with 7 bases matching TRBD1. The germline V gene has CDR1 KGHSH and CDR2 LQKENI. V shed 3 bases, J shed 3 bases, and the junction held 7 bases outside the gene matches. The CDR3 runs 15 residues. CDR3 sequence reads: CASSPFETGYTEAFF. For the CDR3, the DNA is TGTGCCAGCTCACCCTTCGAGACAGGGTACACTGAAGCTTTCTTT.

The chain recombines TRBV14 with TRBJ1-1, with 7 bases aligning to TRBD1. From germline, CDR1 is SGHDN and CDR2 FVKESK. The CDR3 extends over 15 amino acids. The V segment lost 1 base and the J segment 1 base; nucleotides outside the gene matches: 3. This chain's CDR3 is CASSQGTGWNTEAFF. The CDR3 nucleotides are TGTGCCAGCAGCCAAGGGACAGGATGGAACACTGAAGCTTTCTTT.

The chain links TRBV5-4 to TRBJ2-1; possibly TRBD1 for D (6 bases). The V gene lost 4 bases and the J gene lost 2 bases, with 13 bases spanning the gap. The CDR3 loop spans 15 amino acids. Germline V gene data show CDR1 as SGHNT and CDR2 as YYREEE (reference sequence). The CDR3 nucleotides are TGTGCCAGCAGCCAGGTAGGGGGACCCTACAATGAGCAGTTCTTC. Amino acid sequence: CASSQVGGPYNEQFF.

The chain joins TRBV19 to TRBJ2-2; tentative D call: TRBD1 (6 bases). The germline V gene encodes CDR1 LNHDA and CDR2 SQIVND (reference sequence). The CDR3 has 14 amino acids. Trimming removed 4 bases at V and 4 bases at J, with 10 bases between. Written as DNA, the CDR3 is TGTGCCAGTAGTAGTCAGGGGACCACCGGGGAGCTGTTTTTT. Its translation is CASSSQGTTGELFF.